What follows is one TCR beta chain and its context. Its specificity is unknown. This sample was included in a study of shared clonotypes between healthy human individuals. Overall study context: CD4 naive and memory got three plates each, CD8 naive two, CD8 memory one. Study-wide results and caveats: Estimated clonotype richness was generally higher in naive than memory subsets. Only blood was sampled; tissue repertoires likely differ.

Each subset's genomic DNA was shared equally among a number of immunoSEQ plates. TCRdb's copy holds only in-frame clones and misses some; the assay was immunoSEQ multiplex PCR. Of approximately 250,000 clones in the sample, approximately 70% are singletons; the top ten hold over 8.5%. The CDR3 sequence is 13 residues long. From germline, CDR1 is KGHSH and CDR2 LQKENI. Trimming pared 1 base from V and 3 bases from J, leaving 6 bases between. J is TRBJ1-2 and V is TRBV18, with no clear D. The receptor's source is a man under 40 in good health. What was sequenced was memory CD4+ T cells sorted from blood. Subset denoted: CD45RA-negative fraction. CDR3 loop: CASSPRFDYGYTF. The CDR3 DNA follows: TGTGCCAGCTCACCACGTTTCGACTATGGCTACACCTTC.